There are a few counts of the clone carrying this T cell receptor beta chain. The sample originates from a study of response to subunit inactivated influenza vaccine. The CDR3 spans 16 residues. Germline assignment: CDR1 MGHDK and CDR2 SYGVNS. Trimming cost V 10 bases and J 7 bases; bases outside gene matches: 16. One entry per CDR3 protein, called by TCRdb with MiXCR from the RT-PCR reads. The sample lists under 200,000 distinct CDR3 sequences; about 12% were seen once. A further study also used this sample, focusing on T cells expressing NK-cell markers. According to that study: TCR beta cDNA was generated via 5'RACE template switching incorporating UMIs. HCMV serostatus: most of the eight sequenced donors positive, one negative. These clonotypes additionally ranked first within the CD3+CD56-NKG2C+ fraction of a few donors. Questions lingered over whether expanded NKG2C+ T cell clones were HCMV-specific.

The sequenced sample was CD8+ T cells sorted from PBMCs, obtained about 13 days after vaccination. V usage is TRBV25-1 and J usage is TRBJ2-2; TRBD2 matches 9 bases. The clonotype originates from a man aged 50-60 years who received an inactivated influenza vaccine. The CDR3 nucleotides are TGTGCCATCATTTTTTCCCGCGGCGGGGGGGGCGGGGAGCTGTTTTTT. Its protein is CAIIFSRGGGGGELFF.